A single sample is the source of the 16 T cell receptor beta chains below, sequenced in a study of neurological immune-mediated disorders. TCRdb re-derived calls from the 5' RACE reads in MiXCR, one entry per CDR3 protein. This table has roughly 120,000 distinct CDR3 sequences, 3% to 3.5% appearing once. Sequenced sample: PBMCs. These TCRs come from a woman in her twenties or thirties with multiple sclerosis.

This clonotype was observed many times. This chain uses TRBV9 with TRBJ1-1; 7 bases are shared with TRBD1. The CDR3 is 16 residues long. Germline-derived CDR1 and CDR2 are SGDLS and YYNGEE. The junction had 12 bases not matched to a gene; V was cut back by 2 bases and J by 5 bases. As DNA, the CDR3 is TGTGCCAGCAGCGTCCCCCAAGACAGGGTAAAAACTGAAGCTTTCTTT. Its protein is CASSVPQDRVKTEAFF.

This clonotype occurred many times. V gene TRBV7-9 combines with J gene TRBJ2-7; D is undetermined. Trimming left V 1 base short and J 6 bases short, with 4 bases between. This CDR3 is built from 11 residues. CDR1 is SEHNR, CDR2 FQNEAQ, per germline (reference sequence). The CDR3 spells CASSLDSEQYF. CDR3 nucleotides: TGTGCCAGCAGCTTAGATTCCGAGCAGTACTTC.

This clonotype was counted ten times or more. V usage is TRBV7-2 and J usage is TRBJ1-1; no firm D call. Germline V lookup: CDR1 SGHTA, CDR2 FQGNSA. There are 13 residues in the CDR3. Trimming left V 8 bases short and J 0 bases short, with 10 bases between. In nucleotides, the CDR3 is TGTGCCAGCCGCCGGGAAATGAACACTGAAGCTTTCTTT. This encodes CASRREMNTEAFF.

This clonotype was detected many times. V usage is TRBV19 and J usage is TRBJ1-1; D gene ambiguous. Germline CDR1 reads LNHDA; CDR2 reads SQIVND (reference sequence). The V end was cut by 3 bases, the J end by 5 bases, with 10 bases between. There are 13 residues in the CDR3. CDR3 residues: CASSIGWGTEAFF. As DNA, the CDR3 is TGTGCCAGTAGTATCGGGTGGGGTACTGAAGCTTTCTTT.

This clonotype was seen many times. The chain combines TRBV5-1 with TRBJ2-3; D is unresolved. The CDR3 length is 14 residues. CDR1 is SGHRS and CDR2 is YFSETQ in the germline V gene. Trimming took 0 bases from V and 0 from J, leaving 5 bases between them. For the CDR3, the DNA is TGCGCCAGCAGCTTGGATCCTAGCACAGATACGCAGTATTTT. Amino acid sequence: CASSLDPSTDTQYF.

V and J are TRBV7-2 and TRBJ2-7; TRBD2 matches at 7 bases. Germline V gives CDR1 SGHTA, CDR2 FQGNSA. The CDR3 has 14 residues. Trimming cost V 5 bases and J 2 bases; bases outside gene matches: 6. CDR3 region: CASSPNAGAYEQYF. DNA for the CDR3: TGTGCCAGCAGCCCTAACGCGGGGGCCTACGAGCAGTACTTC.

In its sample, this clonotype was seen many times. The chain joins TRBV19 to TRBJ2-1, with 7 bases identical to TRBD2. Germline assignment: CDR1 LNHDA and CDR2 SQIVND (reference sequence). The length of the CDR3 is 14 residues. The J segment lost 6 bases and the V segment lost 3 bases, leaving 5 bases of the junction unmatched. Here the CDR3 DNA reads TGTGCCAGTAGTATGGTGGGGGGGAGCAATGAGCAGTTCTTC. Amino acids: CASSMVGGSNEQFF. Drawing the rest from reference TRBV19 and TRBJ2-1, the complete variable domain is DGGITQSPKYLFRKEGQNVTLSCEQNLNHDAMYWYRQDPGQGLRLIYYSQIVNDFQKGDIAEGYSVSREKKESFPLTVTSAQKNPTAFYLCASSMVGGSNEQFFGPGTRLTVL.

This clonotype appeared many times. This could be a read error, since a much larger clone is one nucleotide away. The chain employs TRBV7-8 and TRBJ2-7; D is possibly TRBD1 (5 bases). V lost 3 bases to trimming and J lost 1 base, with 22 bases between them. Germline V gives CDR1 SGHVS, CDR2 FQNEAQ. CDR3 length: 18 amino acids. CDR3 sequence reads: CASSFGAFVPKVSYEQYF. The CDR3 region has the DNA TGTGCCAGCAGCTTTGGGGCGTTTGTTCCCAAAGTGTCCTACGAGCAGTACTTC.

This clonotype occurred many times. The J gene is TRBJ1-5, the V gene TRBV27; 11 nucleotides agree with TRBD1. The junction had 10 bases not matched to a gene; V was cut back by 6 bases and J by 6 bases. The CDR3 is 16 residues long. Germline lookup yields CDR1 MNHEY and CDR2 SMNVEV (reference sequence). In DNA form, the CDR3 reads TGTGCCAGCAGCCTACGATCGGGACAGGGGGTTCAGCCCCAGCATTTT. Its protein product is CASSLRSGQGVQPQHF.

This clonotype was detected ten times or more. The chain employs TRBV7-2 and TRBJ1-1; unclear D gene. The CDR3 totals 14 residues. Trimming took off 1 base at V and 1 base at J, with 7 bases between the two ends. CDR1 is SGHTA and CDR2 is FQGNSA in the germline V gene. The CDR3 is CASSLVSGNTEAFF. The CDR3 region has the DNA TGTGCCAGCAGCTTAGTTTCGGGGAACACTGAAGCTTTCTTT.

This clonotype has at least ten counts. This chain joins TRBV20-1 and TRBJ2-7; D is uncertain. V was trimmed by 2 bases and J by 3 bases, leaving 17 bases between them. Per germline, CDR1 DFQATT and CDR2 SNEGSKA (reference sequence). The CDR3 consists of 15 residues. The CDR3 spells CSARPYQTVYYEQYF. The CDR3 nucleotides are TGCAGTGCTAGACCCTATCAGACGGTGTACTACGAGCAGTACTTC.

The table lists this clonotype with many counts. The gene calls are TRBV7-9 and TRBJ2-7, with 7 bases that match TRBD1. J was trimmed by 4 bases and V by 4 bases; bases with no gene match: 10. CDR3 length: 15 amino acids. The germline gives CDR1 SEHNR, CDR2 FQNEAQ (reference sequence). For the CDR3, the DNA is TGTGCCAGCAGCTCCTGGGACAGCAAGGCGTACGAGCAGTACTTC. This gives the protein CASSSWDSKAYEQYF.

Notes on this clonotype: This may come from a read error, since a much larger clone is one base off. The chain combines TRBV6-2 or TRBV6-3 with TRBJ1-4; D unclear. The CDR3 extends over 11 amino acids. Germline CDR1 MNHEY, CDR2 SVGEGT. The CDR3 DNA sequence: TGTGACAGCAGGATGGATGAAAAACTGTTTTTT. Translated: CDSRMDEKLFF.

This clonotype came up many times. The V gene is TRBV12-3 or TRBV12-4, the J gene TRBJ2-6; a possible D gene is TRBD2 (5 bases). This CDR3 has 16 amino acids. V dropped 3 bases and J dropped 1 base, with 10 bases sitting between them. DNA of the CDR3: TGTGCCAGCAGTTTCTTCGAGGGTTCTGGGGCCAACGTCCTGACTTTC. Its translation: CASSFFEGSGANVLTF.

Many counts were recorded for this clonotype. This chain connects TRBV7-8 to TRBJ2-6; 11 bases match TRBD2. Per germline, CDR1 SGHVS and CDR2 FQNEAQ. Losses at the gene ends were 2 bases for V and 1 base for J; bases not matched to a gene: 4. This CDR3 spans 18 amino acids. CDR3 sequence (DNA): TGTGCCAGCAGCTTACGACTAGCGGGAAAGTCTGGGGCCAACGTCCTGACTTTC. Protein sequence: CASSLRLAGKSGANVLTF.

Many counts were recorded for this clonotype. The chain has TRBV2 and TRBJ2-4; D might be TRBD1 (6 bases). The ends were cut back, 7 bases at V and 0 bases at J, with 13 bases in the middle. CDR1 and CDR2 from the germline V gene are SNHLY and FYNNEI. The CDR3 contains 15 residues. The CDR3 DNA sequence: TGTGCCAGCATCGAGAGGGGGATAGCCAAAAACATTCAGTACTTC. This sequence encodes CASIERGIAKNIQYF.